These T cell receptor beta chains were read from a single sample in a study of beta chain features in type 1 diabetes. Using immunoSEQ multiplex PCR, the repertoire was profiled, and TCRdb retains in-frame clones only, with some absent. The sample consists of 900,000 or so clones, roughly a sixth of them appearing once. Sequencing used naive CD4+ T cells from blood. All receptors come from a woman aged 18 to 35 in good health. Each CDR3 is given with its conserved first and last residue. Each record gives: CDR3 protein, D gene, V gene. The D gene is left open where the match is weak.

CDR3aa: CASSVRLGPGLSGDF; d_gene: NA; v_gene: TRBV2
CDR3aa: CASSPPSRDEQFF; d_gene: NA; v_gene: TRBV18
CDR3aa: CASSQDLYVLAGGGEQFF; d_gene: TRBD2; v_gene: TRBV4-2
CDR3aa: CASSLGLAGKETQYF; d_gene: TRBD2; v_gene: TRBV7-7
CDR3aa: CASSVDPGLASRTDTQYF; d_gene: TRBD2; v_gene: TRBV9
CDR3aa: CASSLRGGSSGYNEQFF; d_gene: TRBD2; v_gene: TRBV7-2
CDR3aa: CASMMLAGGLYNEQFF; d_gene: TRBD2; v_gene: TRBV5-1
CDR3aa: CASRQGPYNEQFF; d_gene: NA; v_gene: TRBV6-6
CDR3aa: CASSARDINTEAFF; d_gene: NA; v_gene: TRBV6-1
CDR3aa: CASSYWDSATAEAFF; d_gene: TRBD1; v_gene: TRBV6-6
CDR3aa: CASSDRGGGARNSGANVLTF; d_gene: NA; v_gene: TRBV6-1
CDR3aa: CAISGGVTEAFF; d_gene: NA; v_gene: TRBV10-3
CDR3aa: CASSDPGGSIYEQYF; d_gene: TRBD2; v_gene: TRBV2
CDR3aa: CASSGQGRTNEQFF; d_gene: TRBD1; v_gene: TRBV5-1
CDR3aa: CASSLVGVRETQYF; d_gene: NA; v_gene: TRBV28
CDR3aa: CSVGGLGVRADTQYF; d_gene: NA; v_gene: TRBV29-1
CDR3aa: CASSLRDRSSAGELFF; d_gene: TRBD1; v_gene: TRBV5-4
CDR3aa: CASSTGFLTAFF; d_gene: NA; v_gene: TRBV2